These T cell receptor beta chains were read from a single sample in a study of blood T cells in healthy people across ages. TCRdb recomputed calls from the 5' RACE reads with MiXCR, one row per CDR3 protein. The data show some 750,000 distinct CDR3 sequences, about 24% seen once. The sample taken for sequencing was blood. The receptors stem from a man in his 70s in good health. Both conserved end residues are part of each CDR3. A D gene is named only where the DNA matches it firmly. The size field is filled for only some rows; it gives once, few, many or a size class.

J,D,V,size,CDR3,DNA
TRBJ1-2,TRBD1,TRBV30,-,CAWSPGGYGYTF,TGTGCCTGGAGTCCAGGGGGTTATGGCTACACCTTC
TRBJ2-2,-,TRBV5-1,few,CASSGVTSGTGELFF,TGCGCCAGCAGCGGGGTCACCTCGGGCACCGGGGAGCTGTTTTTT
TRBJ2-5,-,TRBV12-5,-,CASGTQFANQETQYF,TGTGCTAGTGGTACCCAGTTCGCCAACCAAGAGACCCAGTACTTC
TRBJ1-1,-,TRBV5-1,-,CASKLSRGTEAFF,TGCGCCAGCAAGCTTTCGAGAGGAACTGAAGCTTTCTTT
TRBJ2-3,TRBD1,TRBV9,few,CASSEGQGRGDTQYF,TGTGCCAGCAGCGAGGGACAGGGTCGAGGGGATACGCAGTATTTT
TRBJ2-3,-,TRBV20-1,-,CSATASQGEGTGTQYF,TGCAGTGCTACCGCATCACAGGGGGAGGGCACAGGTACGCAGTATTTT
TRBJ2-7,TRBD2,TRBV2,-,CASSLTSVTYEQYF,TGTGCCAGCAGTTTGACTAGCGTAACCTACGAGCAGTACTTC
TRBJ2-3,-,TRBV7-7,few,CASSLGGQAGTQYF,TGTGCCAGCAGCTTAGGAGGCCAAGCGGGTACGCAGTATTTT
TRBJ2-3,-,TRBV29-1,few,CSVGDHTDTQYF,TGCAGCGTTGGGGACCACACAGATACGCAGTATTTT
TRBJ2-6,TRBD1,TRBV6-5,-,CASGDRFSGANVLTF,TGTGCCAGCGGGGACAGATTCTCTGGGGCCAACGTCCTGACTTTC
TRBJ1-5,-,TRBV12-3/TRBV12-4,many,CASSPQEARQPQHF,TGTGCCAGCAGTCCACAGGAGGCCCGTCAGCCCCAGCATTTT
TRBJ2-1,TRBD2,TRBV9,few,CASSPRPSGRRTYNEQFF,TGTGCCAGCAGCCCAAGACCAAGCGGGAGACGGACCTACAATGAGCAGTTCTTC
TRBJ2-1,TRBD1,TRBV12-3/TRBV12-4,few,CASPPTGGYNEQFF,TGTGCCAGTCCTCCGACAGGGGGTTACAATGAGCAGTTCTTC
TRBJ2-3,TRBD2,TRBV5-1,-,CASSWTSDTDTQYF,TGCGCCAGCAGCTGGACTAGCGACACAGATACGCAGTATTTT
TRBJ2-1,TRBD2,TRBV12-3/TRBV12-4,few,CASSLLAGLGEQFF,TGTGCCAGCAGTTTACTAGCGGGATTGGGAGAGCAGTTCTTC
TRBJ1-6,TRBD1,TRBV12-3/TRBV12-4,few,CASSLGQGISPLHF,TGTGCCAGCAGTCTCGGACAGGGTATCTCACCCCTCCACTTT
TRBJ2-1,-,TRBV5-4,-,CASSLVTHNEQFF,TGTGCCAGCAGCTTGGTGACCCACAATGAGCAGTTCTTC
TRBJ2-3,-,TRBV5-1,few,CASSLSGSDTQYF,TGCGCCAGCAGCTTGAGCGGTTCAGATACGCAGTATTTT
TRBJ2-7,TRBD1,TRBV6-1,-,CASSVRTGALYEQYF,TGTGCCAGCAGTGTCCGGACAGGGGCCCTATACGAGCAGTACTTC
TRBJ1-2,-,TRBV20-1,few,CSAREPIQANYGYTF,TGCAGTGCTAGAGAACCGATCCAAGCTAACTATGGCTACACCTTC
TRBJ1-2,TRBD1,TRBV7-2,few,CASSQEGQGWRWGYTF,TGTGCCAGCAGTCAAGAGGGACAGGGCTGGAGGTGGGGCTACACCTTC
TRBJ1-1,-,TRBV6-2/TRBV6-3,-,CASIIGGGTPEAFF,TGTGCCAGCATAATAGGGGGAGGGACACCCGAAGCTTTCTTT
TRBJ1-2,-,TRBV5-1,few,CASSLGGDPNYGYTF,TGCGCCAGCAGCTTGGGCGGGGACCCTAACTATGGCTACACCTTC
TRBJ2-1,-,TRBV20-1,few,CSARDPPKQFF,TGCAGTGCTAGAGATCCTCCGAAGCAGTTCTTC
TRBJ2-3,-,TRBV12-3/TRBV12-4,-,CASSPGLAPSADMQYF,TGTGCCAGCAGTCCGGGACTTGCTCCTAGCGCAGATATGCAGTATTTT
TRBJ1-4,-,TRBV12-5,-,CASGLVLNREGEKLFF,TGTGCTAGTGGTTTGGTACTGAACAGGGAGGGCGAAAAACTGTTTTTT
TRBJ2-3,-,TRBV12-3/TRBV12-4,-,CASTFSGTQYF,TGTGCCAGCACTTTTTCTGGCACGCAGTATTTT
TRBJ2-3,-,TRBV10-3,-,CAISPGRVGGSTDTQYF,TGTGCCATCAGTCCCGGGCGGGTCGGGGGTAGCACAGATACGCAGTATTTT
TRBJ1-4,-,TRBV2,few,CASSTGINEKLFF,TGTGCCAGCAGTACGGGGATTAATGAAAAACTGTTTTTT
TRBJ1-2,-,TRBV6-1,-,CASSVWGQQISGGYTF,TGTGCCAGCAGTGTGTGGGGACAACAAATTTCAGGTGGCTACACCTTC
TRBJ2-5,-,TRBV5-1,few,CASSLGPTPETQYF,TGCGCCAGCAGCTTGGGGCCTACCCCAGAGACCCAGTACTTC
TRBJ2-5,-,TRBV29-1,-,CSVSGSETQYF,TGCAGCGTATCAGGGAGTGAGACCCAGTACTTC
TRBJ2-7,-,TRBV18,many,CASSTVGSPYEQYF,TGTGCCAGCTCCACGGTCGGCAGCCCCTACGAGCAGTACTTC
TRBJ1-1,TRBD1,TRBV5-1,-,CASSITQQGSTEAFF,TGCGCCAGCAGCATAACCCAACAGGGGAGCACTGAAGCTTTCTTT
TRBJ2-7,-,TRBV28,-,CASIAGGLGYEQYF,TGTGCCAGCATCGCCGGGGGTTTAGGCTACGAGCAGTACTTC
TRBJ2-1,TRBD1,TRBV11-2,once,CASSFSRTGSRLGDEQFF,TGTGCCAGCAGCTTTTCCAGGACAGGTAGTAGGCTGGGAGATGAGCAGTTCTTC
TRBJ2-7,-,TRBV20-1,few,CSAREQRSSYEQYF,TGCAGTGCTAGAGAACAGCGAAGCTCCTACGAGCAGTACTTC
TRBJ2-3,-,TRBV6-6,few,CASSYQQSSDTQYF,TGTGCCAGCAGTTACCAGCAATCCTCCGATACGCAGTATTTT
TRBJ2-2,TRBD1,TRBV19,few,CANRGQGAGGELFF,TGTGCCAATAGGGGACAGGGGGCCGGCGGGGAGCTGTTTTTT
TRBJ1-1,-,TRBV5-1,few,CASSLGGGSGIMNTEAFF,TGCGCCAGCAGCCTGGGGGGAGGTTCAGGGATCATGAACACTGAAGCTTTCTTT
TRBJ2-3,-,TRBV20-1,few,CSAGGKVGKDTQYF,TGCAGTGCTGGGGGGAAGGTCGGGAAAGATACGCAGTATTTT
TRBJ1-2,-,TRBV12-3/TRBV12-4,-,CASSYGLPTPSRGYTF,TGTGCCAGCAGTTACGGCCTACCAACCCCCTCTCGGGGCTACACCTTC
TRBJ2-3,-,TRBV9,-,CASSVTGSTDTQYF,TGTGCCAGCAGCGTGACGGGTAGCACAGATACGCAGTATTTT
TRBJ2-4,TRBD2,TRBV3-1,few,CASSENSGRPKNIQYF,TGTGCCAGCAGCGAAAATAGCGGGAGACCCAAAAACATTCAGTACTTC
TRBJ2-2,-,TRBV7-9,-,CASTTVGGELFF,TGTGCCAGCACCACAGTGGGCGGGGAGCTGTTTTTT
TRBJ2-1,TRBD2,TRBV28,few,CASRRTSGRKNEQFF,TGTGCCAGCAGAAGGACTAGCGGGCGGAAAAATGAGCAGTTCTTC
TRBJ1-3,-,TRBV5-1,-,CASSLLGRTDGNTIYF,TGCGCCAGCAGCTTGTTAGGTCGTACAGATGGAAACACCATATATTTT
TRBJ2-2,-,TRBV4-1,-,CASSQDLGRSTGELFF,TGCGCCAGCAGCCAGGACCTTGGCAGGAGCACCGGGGAGCTGTTTTTT
TRBJ1-2,-,TRBV3-1,few,CASSQGGGGKGYTF,TGTGCCAGCAGCCAAGGGGGAGGGGGTAAGGGCTACACCTTC
TRBJ1-2,-,TRBV10-3,-,CAISDWSDANYGYTF,TGTGCCATCAGTGATTGGTCAGACGCTAACTATGGCTACACCTTC
TRBJ2-5,TRBD2,TRBV29-1,-,CSVGVAGGPVTQYF,TGCAGCGTTGGGGTAGCGGGGGGGCCGGTGACCCAGTACTTC
TRBJ2-5,TRBD1,TRBV29-1,many,CSVRQGQETQYF,TGCAGCGTACGACAGGGCCAAGAGACCCAGTACTTC